The present T cell receptor (beta chain) was sequenced within a study of blood T cell repertoires in COVID-19. Authors' methods: Amplification with reference gene primers provided the estimates of nucleated cell counts. Produced via immunoSEQ multiplex PCR; TCRdb's table is partial and in-frame only. V, J and clone size derive from that table, while D and trimming were established from the DNA sequence. The sample shows around 80,000 clones, roughly 77% of them seen only once. Sequenced: peripheral blood. The sequence was collected from a man aged 50 or older with active or convalescent COVID-19.

CDR3 DNA sequence: TGTGCCAGTAGTTCGCCGGACAGGGGTGGTTTAGAGACCCAGTACTTC. It codes for CASSSPDRGGLETQYF. This chain connects TRBV19 to TRBJ2-5, with 9 bases lining up with TRBD1. CDR3 length: 16 residues. J lost 4 bases, V lost 5 bases, and 11 bases had no gene match. Germline CDR1 and CDR2: LNHDA and SQIVND (reference sequence).